Following are 9 T cell receptor beta chains from one sample sequenced in a study of CD8 T cells in ankylosing spondylitis. These receptors have no known antigen. Study-level results: Typical of ankylosing spondylitis blood, it appeared, was a TCR beta motif of fewer than 10 highly homologous variants.

TCRdb redid the calling of the 5' RACE reads with MiXCR, one entry per CDR3 protein. The table lists roughly 470,000 distinct CDR3 sequences, about 24% of them singletons. Sequences were obtained from blood, either unsorted or a sorted T cell fraction (not recorded which). Source of these receptors: a male donor with ankylosing spondylitis.

The chain recombines TRBV10-3 with TRBJ2-7, with TRBD1 identical over 10 bases. Germline lookup yields CDR1 ENHRY and CDR2 SYGVKD. CDR3 size: 16 residues. Trimming took 2 bases from V and 4 from J; bases not matched to a gene: 8. CDR3: CAISEGTGVNPYEQYV. CDR3 sequence (DNA): TGTGCCATCAGTGAGGGGACAGGGGTAAATCCTTACGAGCAGTACGTC.

The chain carries TRBV24-1 and TRBJ2-7; 7 bases fit TRBD2. The J segment lost 0 bases and the V segment lost 4 bases, leaving 5 bases of the junction unmatched. This CDR3 spans 15 amino acids. Germline V gives CDR1 KGHDR, CDR2 SFDVKD. As DNA, the CDR3 is TGTGCCACCAGTGACCCTAGCGGACCCTCCTACGAGCAGTACTTC. Protein: CATSDPSGPSYEQYF.

This clonotype occurred a few times. The chain couples TRBV20-1 to TRBJ2-7; no definite D call. The CDR3 has 11 residues. In germline, CDR1 is DFQATT, CDR2 SNEGSKA (reference sequence). V lost 3 bases and J lost 4, with 7 bases in between. CDR3 loop: CSASLQYEQYF. For the CDR3, the DNA is TGCAGTGCTAGCCTCCAATACGAGCAGTACTTC.

V is TRBV20-1 and J is TRBJ2-5; 7 bases agree with TRBD1. The germline V gene has CDR1 DFQATT and CDR2 SNEGSKA (reference sequence). V was pared by 2 bases and J by 5 bases, with 5 bases of the junction left unmatched. The CDR3 covers 13 residues. CDR3 sequence reads: CSARYRGRETQYF. The CDR3 region has the DNA TGCAGTGCTAGATACAGGGGTCGTGAGACCCAGTACTTC.

The V call is TRBV2, the J call TRBJ2-7; 10 nucleotides align to TRBD2. Losses at the gene ends were 6 bases for V and 4 bases for J; bases not matched to a gene: 3. The CDR3 length is 13 residues. Germline CDR1 SNHLY, CDR2 FYNNEI. The CDR3 reads CASRASGSYEQYF. The CDR3 coding sequence is TGTGCCAGCAGGGCTAGCGGGAGTTACGAGCAGTACTTC.

This chain joins TRBV21-1 and TRBJ2-7. TRBV21-1 is a recognized pseudogene. The CDR3 has 12 amino acids. The CDR3 sequence is CASSKGSYEQYV. The CDR3 DNA is TGTGCCAGCAGCAAAGGCTCCTACGAGCAGTACGTC.

This clonotype was detected a few times. This chain connects TRBV3-1 to TRBJ2-2; D is ambiguous. The CDR3 runs 12 residues. The germline V gene has CDR1 LGHDT and CDR2 YNNKEL (reference sequence). Deletions cut 7 bases from V and 6 bases from J, with 9 bases between. The CDR3 loop reads CASNAGSGELFF. The CDR3 DNA is TGTGCCAGCAATGCAGGTTCCGGGGAGCTGTTTTTT.

This clonotype was found a few times. The V and J genes are TRBV29-1 and TRBJ2-7; 11 bases are shared with TRBD1. V lost 3 bases, J lost 5 bases, and 3 bases stayed unmatched. Germline CDR1 is SQVTM and CDR2 is ANQGSEA. The CDR3 covers 13 residues. CDR3 bases: TGCAGCGTTGAGGACAGGGGGCCCCACGAGCAGTACTTC. It translates to CSVEDRGPHEQYF.

The rearrangement links TRBV14 to TRBJ2-3; 10 bases map to TRBD2. This CDR3 has 16 amino acids. Looked up from germline, CDR1 is SGHDN and CDR2 is FVKESK. V was clipped by 4 bases and J by 1 base; unmatched bases: 5. The CDR3 region is CASSPSGRRGTDTQYF. CDR3 coding DNA: TGTGCCAGCAGCCCTAGCGGGAGAAGGGGCACAGATACGCAGTATTTT.